This T cell receptor (beta chain) is drawn from a study of blood T cell repertoires in COVID-19 (TCRdb year 2020). About the investigation overall: The collaborator samples originated in the United States, Italy and Spain and spanned the acute and convalescent phases of COVID-19. Samples came from the ongoing ImmuneRACE study (first 160 participants) plus 1,254 subjects from 6 global collaborators. The repertoires were released in a freely available public database intended as a resource for research on the immune response to SARS-CoV-2. Where available, HLA class I and class II types were obtained from metadata supplied by the sample provider rather than from assay-based typing. Sample metadata almost always included a de-identified subject ID, COVID-19 status, age in years and sex. The material from the prospective study consisted of cDNA or gDNA derived from T cells, B-cell-depleted T cells, or PBMCs. The dataset comprised deeply sampled blood TCRbeta repertoires from subjects exposed to, actively infected with, or recovered from COVID-19. The paper as a whole reports these results and caveats: The amount of clinical and demographic metadata varied by source and participant and was provided uncurated.

Note on this clone: Its antigen target is currently unknown. It has no much larger one-base neighbor in the sample; base qualities were not kept.

TCRbeta CDR3 regions were amplified from genomic DNA using the immunoSEQ Assay, a bias-controlled multiplex PCR. From the authors' description of their analysis: Nucleated cell counts per sample were estimated from amplification of reference gene primers within the assay. Sequence reads were collapsed and filtered to measure the absolute abundance of every unique TCRbeta CDR3 rearrangement. For each sample, productive Simpson clonality was calculated as the square root of Simpson's diversity index over productive rearrangements. TCRdb carries this immuneACCESS record with in-frame sequences only. Its versions omit some clonotypes, under half of them owing to an unresolved V gene in the studies checked, with the rest unexplained. The V and J calls and clone size are taken from that table; D and trimming were inferred from the DNA. This sample lists almost 250,000 clones; about 89% were detected once. Jointly, the top ten make up more than 3.5% of the sample.

In the prospective study, participants were about 18 to 95 years old, resided in approximately 22 geographic areas of the United States, and were enrolled through a virtual design. In the prospective study, cohorts were assigned on the basis of participant-reported clinical history obtained from a screening survey and a study questionnaire. Recovered participants in ImmuneRACE Cohort 3 were defined by two consecutive negative NP/OP PCR tests, clearance by a healthcare professional, or resolution of symptoms. In the prospective study, whole blood, serum and a nasopharyngeal or oropharyngeal swab were collected from each participant by mobile phlebotomists. Over a 2-month period, participants in the prospective study had the option of providing additional blood draws and questionnaires. Before DNA extraction, blood samples from the prospective study were shipped at room temperature or frozen. V ends up 4 bases short and J 3 bases short, with an unmatched junction base count of 0. CDR3 length: 14 amino acids, cysteine to phenylalanine. Only the CDR3 DNA is retained, 42 bases long and in frame from the first base. The germline V gene specifies MRHNA as CDR1 and SNTAGT as CDR2.

The sequence derives from a woman in her twenties or thirties who had recovered from COVID-19. The sample taken for sequencing was PBMCs or T cells enriched from blood (not recorded which). The chain is made from TRBV6-4 and TRBJ2-3, with 11 junctional bases fitting TRBD2. The base sequence is TGTGCCAGCAGTGGGACTAGCGGGACAGATACGCAGTATTTT. It specifies CASSGTSGTDTQYF.